This passage covers 29 T cell receptor beta chains from one sample sequenced in a study of blood T cell repertoires in COVID-19. Using immunoSEQ multiplex PCR, the repertoire was profiled, and TCRdb retains in-frame clones only, with some absent. The profile shows 150,000 to 200,000 clones, around nine tenths of them singletons. The sample was peripheral blood. The receptors come from a man between 60 and 70 years old with active or convalescent COVID-19.

The rearrangement links TRBV11-2 to TRBJ1-1, with no clear D. Germline V gene sequence: CDR1 SGHAT, CDR2 FQNNGV. The CDR3 has 15 amino acids. V lost 0 bases and J 5 bases, leaving 13 bases between the germline ends. In nucleotides, the CDR3 is TGTGCCAGCAGCTTAGATCTGGGAGGGAGGACTGAAGCTTTCTTT. Translated: CASSLDLGGRTEAFF.

The CDR3 reads CASSRGGRAFF. DNA for the CDR3: TGTGCCAGCAGTCGCGGGGGTAGGGCTTTCTTT. The rearrangement uses TRBV27 and TRBJ1-1; possible D gene TRBD1, 5 bases. With 5 bases removed from V and 11 bases from J, the gap between germline ends came to 12 bases. Germline V gene sequence: CDR1 MNHEY, CDR2 SMNVEV (reference sequence). The CDR3 is 11 residues long.

This clone appeared once. The chain couples TRBV4-1 to TRBJ2-7; 11 positions agree with TRBD2. Losses at the gene ends were 2 bases for V and 3 bases for J; bases not matched to a gene: 12. Germline CDR1 reads MGHRA; CDR2 reads YSYEKL. The CDR3 covers 18 residues. The CDR3 spells CASSQTSPGLAANYEQYF. The CDR3, as DNA: TGCGCCAGCAGCCAAACGTCTCCGGGACTAGCGGCCAACTACGAGCAGTACTTC.

The chain employs TRBV19 and TRBJ2-5, with 9 bases that match TRBD1. CDR1 and CDR2 from the germline V gene are LNHDA and SQIVND (reference sequence). This CDR3 has 14 amino acids. V trimming: 4 bases; J trimming: 5 bases; junction bases outside the gene matches: 5. The DNA for the CDR3 is TGTGCCAGTAGTACTGGGACAGGGCGGGAGACCCAGTACTTC. This sequence encodes CASSTGTGRETQYF.

The CDR3 sequence is CASSLLHARPGRRVATQYF. The CDR3 DNA is TGTGCCAGCAGCTTACTCCATGCTCGGCCTGGGAGGAGGGTGGCGACCCAGTACTTC. The chain has TRBV7-2 and TRBJ2-5, with D perhaps TRBD2 (6 bases). The CDR3 spans 19 residues. Per the germline V gene, CDR1 is SGHTA and CDR2 is FQGNSA. Between the trimmed V and J ends, which lost 2 bases and 7 bases, there was a span of 29 bases.

The rearrangement links TRBV29-1 to TRBJ1-5; TRBD1 matches at 7 bases. The V and J ends lost 7 bases and 7 bases, in that order; junction bases with no gene match: 13. The CDR3 is 14 amino acids. Germline-derived CDR1 and CDR2 are SQVTM and ANQGSEA. The chain's CDR3 is CSAATGPYGQPQHF. The CDR3 bases are TGCAGCGCTGCGACAGGGCCATACGGGCAGCCCCAGCATTTT.

The chain recombines TRBV25-1 with TRBJ2-7; 10 bases agree with TRBD1. Trimming at V came to 5 bases and at J to 5 bases, leaving 12 bases not matched to a gene. The CDR3 consists of 16 residues. The germline gives CDR1 MGHDK, CDR2 SYGVNS. The CDR3 DNA is TGTGCCAGCAGTAACCCCACATGGACAGGGGGACACGAGCAGTACTTC. This encodes CASSNPTWTGGHEQYF.

This rearrangement joins TRBV28 to TRBJ1-2; 9 bases align to TRBD1. CDR1 and CDR2 (germline): MDHEN, SYDVKM. This CDR3 spans 15 amino acids. V was pared by 7 bases and J by 4 bases, with 10 bases of the junction left unmatched. CDR3 loop: CASTLGGTGPYGYTF. CDR3 DNA sequence: TGTGCCAGCACCCTAGGTGGGACAGGGCCCTATGGCTACACCTTC.

V gene TRBV15 combines with J gene TRBJ2-1, with 8 bases lining up with TRBD2. J was trimmed by 4 bases and V by 5 bases; bases with no gene match: 10. CDR3 length: 16 residues. The V gene's germline CDR1 is LNHNV and CDR2 YYDKDF (reference sequence). The CDR3 nucleotides read TGTGCCACCAGCTCCCGGTTGGCGGGGGGTTACAATGAGCAGTTCTTC. Its translation: CATSSRLAGGYNEQFF.

V usage is TRBV7-9 and J usage is TRBJ2-1; D gene unclear. V was shortened by 1 base and J by 2 bases, with 9 bases between the two germline ends. Looked up from germline, CDR1 is SEHNR and CDR2 is FQNEAQ (reference sequence). The CDR3 sequence is 15 residues long. The CDR3 DNA reads TGTGCCAGCAGCTTAGGACTGATGCCCTACAATGAGCAGTTCTTC. Translating gives CASSLGLMPYNEQFF.

The chain is built from TRBV19 and TRBJ2-1; D might be TRBD1 (5 bases). The CDR3 has 14 amino acids. Germline V gene data show CDR1 as LNHDA and CDR2 as SQIVND (reference sequence). V shed 3 bases and J shed 9 bases, with 15 bases lying between them. DNA for the CDR3: TGTGCCAGTAGTATTTCAGGGATGAGTAGTGAGCAGTTCTTC. Its protein is CASSISGMSSEQFF.

V gene TRBV2 combines with J gene TRBJ2-7; tentatively, D is TRBD2 (6 bases). Germline CDR1 reads SNHLY; CDR2 reads FYNNEI. This CDR3 spans 13 amino acids. V was clipped by 9 bases and J by 0 bases, with 12 bases between them. DNA of the CDR3: TGTGCCAGAAGCGGCGGGACCTCCTACGAGCAGTACTTC. Translation gives CARSGGTSYEQYF.

The chain is built from TRBV10-3 and TRBJ1-1; 7 bases line up with TRBD1. Germline V gives CDR1 ENHRY, CDR2 SYGVKD. This CDR3 is built from 14 residues. J lost 3 bases, V lost 5 bases, and 6 bases had no gene match. The CDR3, as DNA: TGTGCCATCAGTCAGACAGGGCCCGACACTGAAGCTTTCTTT. Translating gives CAISQTGPDTEAFF.

In the case of this clone: One junction end disagrees with the germline gene, perhaps due to a read error. The chain recombines TRBV12-3 or TRBV12-4 with TRBJ2-3, with 9 bases fitting TRBD2. This CDR3 spans 13 amino acids. The chain's CDR3 is CASSVAGAYTQYF. For the CDR3, the DNA is TGTGCCAGCAGTGTAGCGGGAGCTTATACGCAGTATTTT.

Only a few counts were recorded for this clone. This sequence joins TRBV11-1 and TRBJ2-2; 7 bases agree with TRBD1. The CDR3 contains 15 residues. V gave up 4 bases and J gave up 4 bases; unmatched junction bases: 6. From germline, CDR1 is SGHAT and CDR2 FQDESV (reference sequence). The CDR3 reads CASSSGRGITGELFF. The CDR3 nucleotides are TGTGCCAGCAGCTCGGGCAGGGGGATCACCGGGGAGCTGTTTTTT.

J is TRBJ1-5 and V is TRBV24-1, with D perhaps matching TRBD1 (5 bases). Germline assignment: CDR1 KGHDR and CDR2 SFDVKD. V was shortened by 3 bases and J by 7 bases, with 9 bases between the two germline ends. The length of the CDR3 is 13 residues. The CDR3 is CATSDGGSQPQHF. The CDR3 coding sequence is TGTGCCACCAGTGATGGGGGGTCGCAGCCCCAGCATTTT.

The chain carries TRBV6-6 and TRBJ1-1, with a tentative D call TRBD1 (6 bases). Looked up from germline, CDR1 is MNHNY and CDR2 is SVGAGI (reference sequence). V lost 5 bases to trimming and J lost 0 bases, with 19 bases between them. The CDR3 extends over 17 amino acids. The CDR3 loop is CASSRRGGAGMNTEAFF. CDR3 DNA: TGTGCCAGCAGTCGCCGGGGGGGGGCTGGAATGAACACTGAAGCTTTCTTT.

The chain carries TRBV6-5 and TRBJ1-4; 8 bases agree with TRBD1. This CDR3 comprises 16 residues. Germline loops: CDR1 MNHEY, CDR2 SVGAGI. V dropped 0 bases and J dropped 4; count of bases not matched to a gene: 4. The CDR3 region has the DNA TGTGCCAGCAGTTACTCATGGGACAGGCGTAATGAAAAACTGTTTTTT. Protein product: CASSYSWDRRNEKLFF.

CDR3 amino acids: CASSLGSHGGGSEAFF. DNA of the CDR3: TGTGCCAGCAGCTTAGGATCCCACGGGGGGGGCAGTGAAGCTTTCTTT. This rearrangement joins TRBV7-9 to TRBJ1-1; a possible D gene is TRBD1 (6 bases). Germline loops: CDR1 SEHNR, CDR2 FQNEAQ (reference sequence). The CDR3 extends over 16 amino acids. V was clipped by 1 base and J by 7 bases, with 19 bases between them.

The V and J genes are TRBV7-9 and TRBJ1-4; TRBD1 is a possible D gene (5 bases). The CDR3 spans 15 residues. In germline, CDR1 is SEHNR, CDR2 FQNEAQ (reference sequence). Trimming shortened V by 5 bases and J by 6 bases, and 16 bases separated the two germline ends. In DNA, the CDR3 is TGTGCCAGCAGCCCCTCAGCGGGGGTTTATGAAAAACTGTTTTTT. Its translation: CASSPSAGVYEKLFF.

The genes are TRBV11-2 and TRBJ2-2; D not certain. From germline, CDR1 is SGHAT and CDR2 FQNNGV. The CDR3 loop spans 13 amino acids. Trimming stripped 5 bases from V and 5 bases from J, with 9 bases between. CDR3 protein: CASSPGWTGELFF. Here the CDR3 DNA reads TGTGCCAGCAGCCCCGGGTGGACCGGGGAGCTGTTTTTT.

This sequence joins TRBV3-1 (or the pseudogene TRBV3-2) and TRBJ2-7; 8 nucleotides line up with TRBD2. J gave up 4 bases and V 0 bases, and 5 bases lay outside the gene matches. Germline V gene data show CDR1 as LGHDT and CDR2 as YNNKEL (reference sequence). This CDR3 has 15 residues. The CDR3 sequence is CASSQDMASGYEQYF. For the CDR3, the DNA is TGTGCCAGCAGCCAAGATATGGCTAGCGGGTACGAGCAGTACTTC.

The chain links TRBV5-4 to TRBJ2-1; 8 bases fit TRBD2. V was pared by 0 bases and J by 8 bases, with 7 bases of the junction left unmatched. CDR3 length: 15 amino acids. Per germline, CDR1 SGHNT and CDR2 YYREEE (reference sequence). CDR3 protein: CASSLDGRARDEQFF. In nucleotides, the CDR3 is TGTGCCAGCAGCTTGGACGGGAGGGCCCGTGATGAGCAGTTCTTC.

This clone occurred once. The V call is TRBV7-9, the J call TRBJ1-3; 8 nucleotides agree with TRBD1. V gave up 3 bases and J gave up 1 base; unmatched junction bases: 2. Per germline, CDR1 SEHNR and CDR2 FQNEAQ (reference sequence). CDR3 length: 15 amino acids. The CDR3 coding sequence is TGTGCCAGCAGCTTCGGACAGGGTTCTGGAAACACCATATATTTT. Amino acids: CASSFGQGSGNTIYF.

The chain couples TRBV6-4 to TRBJ1-3; D is possibly TRBD1 (6 bases). There are 15 residues in the CDR3. The V end lost 6 bases, the J end lost 3 bases, and 15 bases lay between the germline ends. Germline V lookup: CDR1 MRHNA, CDR2 SNTAGT. CDR3 DNA: TGTGCCAGCAGAAGTCAGCCAGGGGTTGGAAACACCATATATTTT. Its protein is CASRSQPGVGNTIYF.

The rearrangement joins TRBV3-1 (or the pseudogene TRBV3-2) to TRBJ2-6; no firm D call. Trimming left V 1 base short and J 1 base short, with 11 bases between. The germline CDR1 and CDR2 sequences are LGHDT and YNNKEL (reference sequence). This CDR3 has 17 residues. The CDR3 region has the DNA TGTGCCAGCAGCCAAGGGGCAGGCCTTTCTGGGGCCAACGTCCTGACTTTC. Residues: CASSQGAGLSGANVLTF.

V gene TRBV19 combines with J gene TRBJ1-5; the D gene is possibly TRBD1 (6 bases). Germline V gene sequence: CDR1 LNHDA, CDR2 SQIVND (reference sequence). This CDR3 has 16 residues. V lost 5 bases to trimming and J lost 0 bases, with 14 bases between them. The CDR3 DNA follows: TGTGCCAGTAGTCTTCGGACAGCTTATAGCAATCAGCCCCAGCATTTT. Residues: CASSLRTAYSNQPQHF.

This chain uses TRBV7-6 with TRBJ2-7, with 9 bases that match TRBD2. Germline V lookup: CDR1 SGHVS, CDR2 FNYEAQ. With 5 bases clipped from V and 1 base from J, the junction kept 6 bases outside the gene matches. The CDR3 consists of 15 residues. This CDR3 is CASSTRLADSYEQYF. DNA for the CDR3: TGTGCCAGCAGCACAAGACTAGCGGATTCCTACGAGCAGTACTTC.

This chain connects TRBV29-1 to TRBJ1-2; maybe TRBD1 (6 bases). The V gene lost 8 bases and the J gene lost 8 bases, with 18 bases spanning the gap. The V gene's germline CDR1 is SQVTM and CDR2 ANQGSEA. CDR3 length: 12 residues. The CDR3 coding sequence is TGCAGCTGGGATATAGGGGGAAGCGGCTACACCTTC. This gives the protein CSWDIGGSGYTF.